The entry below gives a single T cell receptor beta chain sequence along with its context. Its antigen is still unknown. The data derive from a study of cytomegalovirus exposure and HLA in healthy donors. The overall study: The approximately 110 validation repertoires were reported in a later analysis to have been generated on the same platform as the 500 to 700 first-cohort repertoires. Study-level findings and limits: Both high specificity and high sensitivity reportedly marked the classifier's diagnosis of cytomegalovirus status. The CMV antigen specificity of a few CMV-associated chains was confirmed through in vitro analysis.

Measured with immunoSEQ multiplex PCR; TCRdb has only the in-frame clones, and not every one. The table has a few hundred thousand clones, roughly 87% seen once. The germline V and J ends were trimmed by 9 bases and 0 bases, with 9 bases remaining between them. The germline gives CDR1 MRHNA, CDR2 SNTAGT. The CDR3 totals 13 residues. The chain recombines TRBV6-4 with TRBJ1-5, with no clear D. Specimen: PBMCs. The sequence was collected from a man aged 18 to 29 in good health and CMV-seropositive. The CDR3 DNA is TGTGCCAGTGCTGCATATAGCAATCAGCCCCAGCATTTT. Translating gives CASAAYSNQPQHF.